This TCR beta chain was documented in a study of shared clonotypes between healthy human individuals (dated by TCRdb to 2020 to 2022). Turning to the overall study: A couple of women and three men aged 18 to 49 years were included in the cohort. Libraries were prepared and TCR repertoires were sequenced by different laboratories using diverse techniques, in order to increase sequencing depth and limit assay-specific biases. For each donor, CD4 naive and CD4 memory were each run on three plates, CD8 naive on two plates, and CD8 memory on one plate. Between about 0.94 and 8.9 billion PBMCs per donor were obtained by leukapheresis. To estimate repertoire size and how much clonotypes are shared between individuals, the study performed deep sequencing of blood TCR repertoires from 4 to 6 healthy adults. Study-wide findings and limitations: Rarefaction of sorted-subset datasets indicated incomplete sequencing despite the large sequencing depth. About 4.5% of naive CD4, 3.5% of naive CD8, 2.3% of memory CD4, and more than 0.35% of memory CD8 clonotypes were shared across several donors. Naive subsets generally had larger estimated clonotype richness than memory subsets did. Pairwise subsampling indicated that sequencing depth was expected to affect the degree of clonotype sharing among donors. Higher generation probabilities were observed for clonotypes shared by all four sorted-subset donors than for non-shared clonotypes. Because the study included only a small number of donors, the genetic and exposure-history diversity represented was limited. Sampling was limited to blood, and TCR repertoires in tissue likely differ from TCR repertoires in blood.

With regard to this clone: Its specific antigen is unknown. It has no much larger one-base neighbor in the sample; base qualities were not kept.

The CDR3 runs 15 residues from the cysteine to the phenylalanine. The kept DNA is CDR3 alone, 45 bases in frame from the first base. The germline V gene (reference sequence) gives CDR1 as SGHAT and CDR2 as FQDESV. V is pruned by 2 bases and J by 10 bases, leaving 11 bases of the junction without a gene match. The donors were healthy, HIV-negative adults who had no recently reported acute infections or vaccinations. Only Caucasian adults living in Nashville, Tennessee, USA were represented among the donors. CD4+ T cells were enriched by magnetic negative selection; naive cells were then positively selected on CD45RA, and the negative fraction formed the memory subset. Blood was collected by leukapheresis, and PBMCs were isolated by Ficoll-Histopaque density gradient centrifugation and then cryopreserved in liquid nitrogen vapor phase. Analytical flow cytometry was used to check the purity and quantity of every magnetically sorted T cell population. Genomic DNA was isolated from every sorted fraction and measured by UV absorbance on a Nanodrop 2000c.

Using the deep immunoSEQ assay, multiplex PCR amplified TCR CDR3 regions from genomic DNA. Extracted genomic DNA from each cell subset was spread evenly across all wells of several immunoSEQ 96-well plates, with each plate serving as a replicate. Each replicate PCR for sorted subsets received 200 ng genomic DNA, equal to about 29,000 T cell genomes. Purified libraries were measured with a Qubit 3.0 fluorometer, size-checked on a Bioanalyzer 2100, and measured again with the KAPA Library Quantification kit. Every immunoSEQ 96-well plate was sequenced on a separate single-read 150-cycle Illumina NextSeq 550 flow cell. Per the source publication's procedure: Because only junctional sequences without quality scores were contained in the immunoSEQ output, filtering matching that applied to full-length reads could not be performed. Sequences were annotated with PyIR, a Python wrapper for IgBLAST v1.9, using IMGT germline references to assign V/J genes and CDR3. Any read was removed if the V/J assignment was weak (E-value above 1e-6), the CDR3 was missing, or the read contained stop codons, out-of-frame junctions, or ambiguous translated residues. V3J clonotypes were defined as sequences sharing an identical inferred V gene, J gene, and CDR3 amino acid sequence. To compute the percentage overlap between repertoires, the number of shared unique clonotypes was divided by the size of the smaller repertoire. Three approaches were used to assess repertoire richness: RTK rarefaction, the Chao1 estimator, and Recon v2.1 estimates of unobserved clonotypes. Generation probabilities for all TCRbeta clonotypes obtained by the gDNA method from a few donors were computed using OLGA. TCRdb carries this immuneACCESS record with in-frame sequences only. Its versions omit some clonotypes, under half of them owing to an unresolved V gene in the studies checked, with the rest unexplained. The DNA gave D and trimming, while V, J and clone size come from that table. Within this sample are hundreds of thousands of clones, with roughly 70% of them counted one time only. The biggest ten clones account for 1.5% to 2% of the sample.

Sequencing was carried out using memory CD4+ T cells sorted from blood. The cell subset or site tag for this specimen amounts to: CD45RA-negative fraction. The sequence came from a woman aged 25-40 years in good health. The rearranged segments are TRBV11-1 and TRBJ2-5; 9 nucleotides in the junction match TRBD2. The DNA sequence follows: TGTGCCAGCAGCTTAATGACTAGCGGAAGAGTGGACCAGTACTTC. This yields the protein CASSLMTSGRVDQYF.